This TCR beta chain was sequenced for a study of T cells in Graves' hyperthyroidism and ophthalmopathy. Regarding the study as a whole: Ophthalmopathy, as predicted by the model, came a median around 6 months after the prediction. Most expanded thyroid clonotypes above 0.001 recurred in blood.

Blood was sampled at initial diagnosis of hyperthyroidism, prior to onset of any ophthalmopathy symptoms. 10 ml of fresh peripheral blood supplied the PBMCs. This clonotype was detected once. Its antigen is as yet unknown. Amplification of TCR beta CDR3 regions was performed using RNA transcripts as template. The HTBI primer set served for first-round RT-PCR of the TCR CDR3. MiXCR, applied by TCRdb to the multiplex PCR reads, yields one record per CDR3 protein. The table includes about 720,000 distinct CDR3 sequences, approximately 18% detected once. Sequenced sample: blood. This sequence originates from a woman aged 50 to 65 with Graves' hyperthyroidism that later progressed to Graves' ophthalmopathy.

In DNA form, the CDR3 reads TGTGCCACCAGCAGATCTTCACCTGGGGCCAACGTCCTGACTTTC. Translation gives CATSRSSPGANVLTF. This chain joins TRBV15 and TRBJ2-6; D unclear. The germline gives CDR1 LNHNV, CDR2 YYDKDF (reference sequence). The CDR3 runs 15 residues. V dropped 2 bases and J dropped 2 bases, with 7 bases sitting between them.